This entry lists 19 T cell receptor beta chains sequenced from one sample in a study of blood T cell repertoires in COVID-19. The repertoire was sequenced with immunoSEQ multiplex PCR; TCRdb's copy has only in-frame clones and lacks some. The sample holds tens of thousands of clones; about nine tenths are singletons and the top ten take about 9.3%. Sequencing was done on a sample of peripheral blood. These receptors originate from a man in his sixties with active COVID-19.

V usage is TRBV6-6 and J usage is TRBJ2-7; D might be TRBD1 (5 bases). The CDR3 runs 15 residues. V lost 4 bases to trimming and J lost 0 bases, with 13 bases between them. CDR1 is MNHNY and CDR2 is SVGAGI in the germline V gene (reference sequence). CDR3 sequence (DNA): TGTGCCAGCAGTTTGACAGAGGCCAACTCCTACGAGCAGTACTTC. The encoded protein is CASSLTEANSYEQYF.

The chain employs TRBV4-1 and TRBJ1-1; 8 positions match TRBD1. V lost 3 bases and J lost 4; bases outside the gene matches: 7. The germline gives CDR1 MGHRA, CDR2 YSYEKL. The CDR3 extends over 15 amino acids. CDR3 amino acids: CASSHYTGGSTEAFF. The CDR3 DNA sequence: TGCGCCAGCAGCCACTATACAGGGGGTAGCACTGAAGCTTTCTTT.

The V and J genes are TRBV5-6 and TRBJ2-7, with TRBD2 matching 11 bases. J gave up 6 bases and V 4 bases, and 12 bases lay outside the gene matches. There are 16 residues in the CDR3. Per germline, CDR1 SGHDT and CDR2 YYEEEE. CDR3 in DNA: TGTGCCAGCAGCCGAATAGCGGGAGGGCCCCTCAGCGAGCAGTACTTC. Translation: CASSRIAGGPLSEQYF.

This rearrangement joins TRBV9 to TRBJ2-5; 8 positions match TRBD2. CDR1 and CDR2 (germline): SGDLS, YYNGEE. CDR3 length equals 15 residues. V lost 4 bases, J lost 5 bases, and 10 bases stayed unmatched. The CDR3, as DNA: TGTGCCAGCAGCACTTTCGGGACTAGAGGGGAGACCCAGTACTTC. Encoded protein: CASSTFGTRGETQYF.

CDR3 DNA sequence: TGTGCCAGCAGCAGCCGACTAGCACCGAGCTCCTACAATGAGCAGTTCTTC. The encoded protein is CASSSRLAPSSYNEQFF. J is TRBJ2-1 and V is TRBV7-8; TRBD2 matches 7 bases. Germline CDR1 reads SGHVS; CDR2 reads FQNEAQ. The CDR3 totals 17 residues. J lost 0 bases, V lost 5 bases, and 10 bases had no gene match.

The rearrangement joins TRBV25-1 to TRBJ1-2, with D unresolved. CDR1 and CDR2 (germline): MGHDK, SYGVNS. V lost 6 bases, J lost 3 bases, and 11 bases lay in between. The CDR3 extends over 13 amino acids. CDR3 protein: CASSNSGHYGYTF. CDR3 in DNA: TGTGCCAGCAGCAACTCTGGTCACTATGGCTACACCTTC.

The rearrangement links TRBV11-2 to TRBJ1-6; D uncertain. The ends were cut back, 1 base at V and 7 bases at J, with 11 bases in the middle. Germline loops: CDR1 SGHAT, CDR2 FQNNGV. The CDR3 is made up of 15 amino acids. CDR3 in amino acids: CASSLGGGGNSPLHF. The CDR3 DNA reads TGTGCCAGCAGCTTAGGGGGAGGAGGGAATTCACCCCTCCACTTT.

The chain joins TRBV3-1 (or the pseudogene TRBV3-2) to TRBJ1-6, with no clear D. Trimming shortened V by 4 bases and J by 8 bases, and 12 bases separated the two germline ends. Germline values: CDR1 LGHDT, CDR2 YNNKEL (reference sequence). The CDR3 extends over 14 amino acids. The CDR3 is CASSPAGGYSPLHF. CDR3 coding DNA: TGTGCCAGCAGCCCCGCTGGAGGGTATTCACCCCTCCACTTT.

As DNA, the CDR3 is TGTGCCACAAAGTGGGGGCAGGTAAACACTGAAGCTTTCTTT. It codes for CATKWGQVNTEAFF. The V gene is TRBV19, the J gene TRBJ1-1; tentative D call: TRBD1 (6 bases). CDR1 LNHDA and CDR2 SQIVND come from the germline V gene (reference sequence). The CDR3 runs to 14 residues. V was shortened by 10 bases and J by 2 bases, with 17 bases between the two germline ends.

The rearrangement links TRBV7-2 to TRBJ1-6; maybe TRBD1 (6 bases). Germline-derived CDR1 and CDR2 are SGHTA and FQGNSA. Trimming stripped 5 bases from V and 5 bases from J, with 13 bases between. The CDR3 covers 15 residues. CDR3 sequence (DNA): TGTGCCAGCAGCACCAGACAGGCGAATAATTCACCCCTCCACTTT. It encodes CASSTRQANNSPLHF.

The chain employs TRBV5-8 and TRBJ2-3; possibly TRBD2 for D (5 bases). The CDR3 is 18 amino acids. V lost 0 bases, J lost 2 bases, and 19 bases lay in between. Germline values: CDR1 SGHTS, CDR2 YDEGEE. CDR3 in amino acids: CASSLGVAGSLTTDTQYF. The CDR3 DNA is TGTGCCAGCAGCTTGGGGGTGGCGGGCAGCCTAACCACAGATACGCAGTATTTT.

V and J are TRBV2 and TRBJ2-7; TRBD1 matches 7 bases. V gave up 3 bases and J gave up 0 bases; unmatched junction bases: 5. Germline V gives CDR1 SNHLY, CDR2 FYNNEI. CDR3 length: 15 residues. CDR3 amino acids: CASSERQGPSYEQYF. CDR3 in DNA: TGTGCCAGCAGTGAGAGACAGGGCCCCTCCTACGAGCAGTACTTC.

This clone was picked up one time. V and J are TRBV11-2 and TRBJ2-3, with unresolved D. The CDR3 is 15 amino acids. The germline V gene encodes CDR1 SGHAT and CDR2 FQNNGV. V lost 4 bases and J 0 bases, leaving 11 bases between the germline ends. The CDR3 region is CASSSPRGSTDTQYF. DNA of the CDR3: TGTGCCAGCAGCTCCCCCCGTGGCAGCACAGATACGCAGTATTTT.

CDR3 protein: CASSIGQAGVQETQYF. CDR3 nucleotides: TGTGCCAGTAGTATAGGTCAAGCGGGAGTGCAAGAGACCCAGTACTTC. This chain joins TRBV19 and TRBJ2-5, with 8 bases identical to TRBD2. This CDR3 contains 16 residues. Per the germline V gene, CDR1 is LNHDA and CDR2 is SQIVND (reference sequence). V was clipped by 1 base and J by 2 bases; unmatched bases: 6.

The V and J genes are TRBV6-5 and TRBJ2-2; TRBD2 matches 13 bases. V gave up 4 bases and J gave up 1 base; unmatched junction bases: 0. CDR1 is MNHEY, CDR2 SVGAGI, per germline. This CDR3 is built from 16 residues. This chain's CDR3 is CASSWTSGRNTGELFF. DNA of the CDR3: TGTGCCAGCAGTTGGACTAGCGGGAGGAACACCGGGGAGCTGTTTTTT.

The chain uses TRBV5-1 and TRBJ2-7; 10 nucleotides line up with TRBD1. The CDR3 is 15 residues long. The germline V gene has CDR1 SGHRS and CDR2 YFSETQ. With 4 bases clipped from V and 1 base from J, the junction kept 5 bases outside the gene matches. This chain's CDR3 is CASSRGTGESYEQYF. In DNA form, the CDR3 reads TGCGCCAGCAGCAGAGGGACAGGGGAGTCCTACGAGCAGTACTTC.

The chain has TRBV2 and TRBJ1-5, with TRBD1 as a possible D gene (5 bases). The CDR3 is 14 amino acids. The germline V gene has CDR1 SNHLY and CDR2 FYNNEI. V lost 3 bases and J 6 bases, leaving 12 bases between the germline ends. The CDR3, as DNA: TGTGCCAGCAGTGACGGCAGGGAGGCTCAGCCCCAGCATTTT. It is translated as CASSDGREAQPQHF.

In its sample, this clone was seen a few times. The rearrangement uses TRBV5-6 and TRBJ2-5, with D tentatively TRBD1 (8 bases). V dropped 4 bases and J dropped 5 bases, with 18 bases sitting between them. The CDR3 runs to 15 residues. Germline V gene lookup returns CDR1 SGHDT and CDR2 YYEEEE. This CDR3 reads CASSHIDRGGETQYF. The CDR3, as DNA: TGTGCCAGCAGCCATATAGACAGGGGAGGGGAGACCCAGTACTTC.

The chain combines TRBV12-5 with TRBJ2-1; 9 bases match TRBD1. The CDR3 extends over 15 amino acids. CDR1 is LGHNT and CDR2 is FRNRAP in the germline V gene. With 1 base clipped from V and 8 bases from J, the junction kept 6 bases outside the gene matches. The CDR3 bases are TGTGCTAGTGGTTTGGGGGACAGGGAGGGCGATGAGCAGTTCTTC. Protein product: CASGLGDREGDEQFF.